This TCR beta chain was recovered during a study of blood T cell repertoires in COVID-19. About the study: T cells, B-cell-depleted T cells, or PBMCs supplied cDNA or gDNA.

The CDR3 sequence is 15 residues long. V shed 1 base, J shed 4 bases, and the junction held 8 bases outside the gene matches. The germline CDR1 and CDR2 sequences are SGHNT and YYREEE (reference sequence). TCRdb keeps only in-frame clones here, not all; method: immunoSEQ multiplex PCR. The table has 55,000 to 80,000 clones, roughly 82% seen once. The V and J genes are TRBV5-4 and TRBJ2-7; 7 bases line up with TRBD2. The sequence was obtained from an elderly man with active COVID-19. The sequencing input was peripheral blood. CDR3: CASSLPGGGAYEQYF. The CDR3 DNA reads TGTGCCAGCAGCTTGCCGGGCGGGGGTGCTTACGAGCAGTACTTC. Full variable domain (remainder filled in from reference TRBV5-4 and TRBJ2-7): ETGVTQSPTHLIKTRGQQVTLRCSSQSGHNTVSWYQQALGQGPQFIFQYYREEENGRGNFPPRFSGLQFPNYSSELNVNALELDDSALYLCASSLPGGGAYEQYFGPGTRLTVT.